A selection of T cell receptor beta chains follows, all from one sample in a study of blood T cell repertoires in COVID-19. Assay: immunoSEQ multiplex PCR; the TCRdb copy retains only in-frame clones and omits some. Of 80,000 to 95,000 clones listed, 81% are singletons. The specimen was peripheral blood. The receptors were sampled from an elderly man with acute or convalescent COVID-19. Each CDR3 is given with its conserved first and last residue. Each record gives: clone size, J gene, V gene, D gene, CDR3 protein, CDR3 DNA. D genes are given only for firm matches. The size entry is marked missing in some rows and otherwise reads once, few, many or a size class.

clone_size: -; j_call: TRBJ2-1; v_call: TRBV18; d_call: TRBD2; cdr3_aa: CASSPPGLAGLREQFF; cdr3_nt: TGTGCCAGCTCACCCCCGGGACTAGCGGGACTCCGGGAGCAGTTCTTC
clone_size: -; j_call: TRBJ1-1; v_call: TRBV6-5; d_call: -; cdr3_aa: CASMGGRANTEAFF; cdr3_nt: TGTGCCAGCATGGGGGGACGGGCGAACACTGAAGCTTTCTTT
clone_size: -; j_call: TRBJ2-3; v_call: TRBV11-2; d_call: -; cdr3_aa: CASSKTGLGTDTQYF; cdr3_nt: TGTGCCAGCAGCAAGACAGGTCTCGGCACAGATACGCAGTATTTT
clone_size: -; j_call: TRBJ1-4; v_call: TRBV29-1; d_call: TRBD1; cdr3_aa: CSVFRTGGNEKLFF; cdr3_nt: TGCAGCGTTTTCCGGACAGGGGGTAATGAAAAACTGTTTTTT
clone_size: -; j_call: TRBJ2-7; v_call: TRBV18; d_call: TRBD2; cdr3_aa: CASSPPGGRETEQYF; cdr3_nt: TGTGCCAGCTCACCACCGGGCGGGAGGGAAACCGAGCAGTACTTC
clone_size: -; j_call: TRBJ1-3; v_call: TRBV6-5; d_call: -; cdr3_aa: CASSYSKQTEGNTIYF; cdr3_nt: TGTGCCAGCAGTTACTCGAAGCAGACAGAAGGAAACACCATATATTTT
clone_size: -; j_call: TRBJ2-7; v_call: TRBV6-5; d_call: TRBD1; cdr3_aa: CASSYSAGQGSYEQYF; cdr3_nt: TGTGCCAGCAGTTACTCCGCGGGACAGGGGTCCTACGAGCAGTACTTC
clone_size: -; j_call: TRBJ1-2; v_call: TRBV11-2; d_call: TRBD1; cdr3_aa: CASSLDRGQGAVGGYTF; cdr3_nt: TGTGCCAGCAGCTTAGATCGAGGACAGGGGGCGGTAGGTGGCTACACCTTC
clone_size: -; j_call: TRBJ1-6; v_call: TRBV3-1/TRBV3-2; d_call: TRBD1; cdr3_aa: CASSLGQGFSPLHF; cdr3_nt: TGTGCCAGCAGCCTCGGACAGGGTTTTTCACCCCTCCACTTT
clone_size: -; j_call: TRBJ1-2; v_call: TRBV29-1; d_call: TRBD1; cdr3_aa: CSSGQGDYGYTF; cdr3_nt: TGCAGCTCCGGACAGGGGGATTATGGCTACACCTTC
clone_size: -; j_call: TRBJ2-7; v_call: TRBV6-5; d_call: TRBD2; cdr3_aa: CASSGGAGGSYERYF; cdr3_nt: TGTGCCAGCAGCGGGGGGGCGGGAGGCTCCTACGAGCGGTACTTC
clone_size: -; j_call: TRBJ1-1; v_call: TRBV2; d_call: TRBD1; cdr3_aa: CANSRDSLNTEAFF; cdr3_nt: TGTGCCAACTCGAGGGACAGCCTCAACACTGAAGCTTTCTTT
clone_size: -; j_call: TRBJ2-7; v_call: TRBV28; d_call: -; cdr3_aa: CASSPGAYEQYF; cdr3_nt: TGTGCCAGCAGCCCCGGGGCCTACGAGCAGTACTTC
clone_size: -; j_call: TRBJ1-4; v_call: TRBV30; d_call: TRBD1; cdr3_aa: CAWSSPGTGGEKLFF; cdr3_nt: TGTGCCTGGAGTTCCCCCGGGACAGGGGGCGAAAAACTGTTTTTT
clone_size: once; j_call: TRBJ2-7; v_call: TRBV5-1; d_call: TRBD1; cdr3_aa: CASSFRQGGYEQYF; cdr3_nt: TGCGCCAGCAGCTTCCGACAGGGTGGGTACGAGCAGTACTTC
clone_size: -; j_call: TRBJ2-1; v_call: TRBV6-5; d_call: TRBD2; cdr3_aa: CASSYPGLAGPSEQFF; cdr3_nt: TGTGCCAGCAGTTACCCCGGACTAGCGGGACCTTCTGAGCAGTTCTTC
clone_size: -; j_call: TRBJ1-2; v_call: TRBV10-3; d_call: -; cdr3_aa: CAISQTGTTNYGYTF; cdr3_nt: TGTGCCATCAGTCAAACAGGGACGACTAACTATGGCTACACCTTC
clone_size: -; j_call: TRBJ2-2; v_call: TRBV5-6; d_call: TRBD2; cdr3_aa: CASSLARRAGDTGELFF; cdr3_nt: TGTGCCAGCAGCTTGGCCCGTCGAGCGGGAGACACCGGGGAGCTGTTTTTT
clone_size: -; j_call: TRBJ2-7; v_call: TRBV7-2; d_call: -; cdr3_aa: CASSLALQAAGEQYF; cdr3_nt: TGTGCCAGCAGCTTAGCTTTACAGGCAGCCGGTGAGCAGTACTTC
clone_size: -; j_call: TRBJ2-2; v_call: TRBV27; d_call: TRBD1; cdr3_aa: CASSLLGQGAGELFF; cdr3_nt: TGTGCCAGCAGTTTATTGGGACAGGGTGCCGGGGAGCTGTTTTTT
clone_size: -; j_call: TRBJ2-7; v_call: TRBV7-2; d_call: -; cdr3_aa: CASSSQGGYEQYF; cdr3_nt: TGTGCCAGCAGCTCACAGGGAGGGTACGAGCAGTACTTC
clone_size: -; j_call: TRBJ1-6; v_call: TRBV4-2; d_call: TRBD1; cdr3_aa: CASSQSTDRSSYNSPLHF; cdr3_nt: TGTGCCAGCAGCCAAAGTACGGACAGGAGCTCCTATAATTCACCCCTCCACTTT
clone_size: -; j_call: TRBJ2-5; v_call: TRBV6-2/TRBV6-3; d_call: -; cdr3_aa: CASSSGQQETQYF; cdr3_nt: TGTGCCAGCAGTTCCGGACAGCAAGAGACCCAGTACTTC
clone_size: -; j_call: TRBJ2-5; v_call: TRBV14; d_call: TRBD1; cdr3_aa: CASSRLGTGRETQYF; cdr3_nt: TGTGCCAGCAGCAGGCTGGGGACAGGGCGAGAGACCCAGTACTTC
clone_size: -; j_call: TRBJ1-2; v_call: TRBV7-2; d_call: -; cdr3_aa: CASNVGGNYGYTF; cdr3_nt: TGTGCCAGCAATGTGGGCGGGAACTATGGCTACACCTTC
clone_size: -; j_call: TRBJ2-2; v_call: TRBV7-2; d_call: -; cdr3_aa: CASSLLGLSNTGELFF; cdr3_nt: TGTGCCAGCAGCTTACTCGGACTCTCGAACACCGGGGAGCTGTTTTTT
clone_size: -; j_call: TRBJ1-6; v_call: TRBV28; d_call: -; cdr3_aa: CASSFAAPGGSPLHF; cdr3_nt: TGTGCCAGCAGCTTCGCGGCACCCGGGGGTTCACCCCTCCACTTT
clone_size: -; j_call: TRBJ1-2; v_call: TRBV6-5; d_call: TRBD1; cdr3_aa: CASSYRLGQVDYGYTF; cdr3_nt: TGTGCCAGCAGTTACCGCTTGGGACAGGTGGACTATGGCTACACCTTC
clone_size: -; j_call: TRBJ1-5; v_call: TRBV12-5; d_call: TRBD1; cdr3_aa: CASGLTGVQHF; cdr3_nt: TGTGCTAGTGGGCTAACAGGGGTCCAGCATTTT
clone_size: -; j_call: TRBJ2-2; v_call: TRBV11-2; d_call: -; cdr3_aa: CASSFLYTGELFF; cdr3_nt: TGTGCCAGCAGCTTCCTCTACACCGGGGAGCTGTTTTTT
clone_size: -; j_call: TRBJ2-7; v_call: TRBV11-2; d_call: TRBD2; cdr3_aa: CASSFFGAGGPDEQYF; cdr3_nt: TGTGCCAGCAGCTTTTTCGGGGCGGGAGGGCCAGACGAGCAGTACTTC
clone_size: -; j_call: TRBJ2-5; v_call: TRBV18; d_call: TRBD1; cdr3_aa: CASSPRTGRETQYF; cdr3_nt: TGTGCCAGCTCACCACGGACAGGGCGGGAGACCCAGTACTTC
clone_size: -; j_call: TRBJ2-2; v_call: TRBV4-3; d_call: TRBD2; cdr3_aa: CASSQDRATSGRGELFF; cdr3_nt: TGCGCCAGCAGCCAAGACAGAGCGACTAGCGGGAGAGGGGAGCTGTTTTTT